This T cell receptor (beta chain) emerged from a study of T cell changes during pregnancy in multiple sclerosis. Here immunoSEQ multiplex PCR was the method, and the copy in TCRdb shows in-frame clones only, minus some. Among roughly 63,000 clones listed, roughly 87% were seen once. The specimen was peripheral blood, collected in the second trimester of pregnancy. The clonotype comes from a female donor in good health, enrolled as a control in a pregnancy study.

The CDR3 reads CASTLAGVDEQYF. CDR3 DNA: TGTGCCAGCACTCTAGCGGGAGTTGACGAGCAGTACTTC. This chain links TRBV28 with TRBJ2-7, with 10 positions matching TRBD2. The CDR3 runs to 13 residues. Losses at the gene ends were 7 bases for V and 5 bases for J; bases not matched to a gene: 5. CDR1 and CDR2 (germline): MDHEN, SYDVKM.